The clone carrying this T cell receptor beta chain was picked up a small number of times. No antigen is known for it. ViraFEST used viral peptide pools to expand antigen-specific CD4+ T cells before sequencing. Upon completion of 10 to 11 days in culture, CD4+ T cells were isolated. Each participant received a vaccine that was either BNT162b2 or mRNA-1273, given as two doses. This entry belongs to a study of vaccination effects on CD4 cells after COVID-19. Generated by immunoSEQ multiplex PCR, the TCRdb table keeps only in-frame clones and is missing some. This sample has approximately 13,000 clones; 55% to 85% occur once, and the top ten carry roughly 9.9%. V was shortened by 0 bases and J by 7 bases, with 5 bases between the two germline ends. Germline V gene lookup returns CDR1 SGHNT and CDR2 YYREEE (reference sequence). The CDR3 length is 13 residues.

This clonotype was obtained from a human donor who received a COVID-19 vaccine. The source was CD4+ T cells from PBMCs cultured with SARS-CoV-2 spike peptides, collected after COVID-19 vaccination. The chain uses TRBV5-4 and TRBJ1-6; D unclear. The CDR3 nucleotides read TGTGCCAGCAGCTTGGACAAAAATTCACCCCTCCACTTT. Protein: CASSLDKNSPLHF.